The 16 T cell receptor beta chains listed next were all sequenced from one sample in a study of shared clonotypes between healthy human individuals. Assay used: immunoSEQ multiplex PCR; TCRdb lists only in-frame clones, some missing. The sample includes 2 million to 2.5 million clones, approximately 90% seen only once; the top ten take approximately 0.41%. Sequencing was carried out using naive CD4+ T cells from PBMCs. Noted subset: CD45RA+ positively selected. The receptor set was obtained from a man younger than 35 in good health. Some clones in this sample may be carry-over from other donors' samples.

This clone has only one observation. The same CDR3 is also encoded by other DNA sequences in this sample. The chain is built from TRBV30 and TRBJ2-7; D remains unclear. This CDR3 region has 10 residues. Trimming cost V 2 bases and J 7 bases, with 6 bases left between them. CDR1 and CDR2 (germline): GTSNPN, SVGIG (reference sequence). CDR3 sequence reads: CAWSRREQYF. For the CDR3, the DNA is TGTGCCTGGAGTCGACGTGAGCAGTACTTC.

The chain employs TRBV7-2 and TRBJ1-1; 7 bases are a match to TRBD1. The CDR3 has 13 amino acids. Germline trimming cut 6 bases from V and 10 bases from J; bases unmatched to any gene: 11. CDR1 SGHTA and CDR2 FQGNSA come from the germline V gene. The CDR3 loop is CASSLQGLYVAFF. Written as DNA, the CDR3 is TGTGCCAGCAGTCTACAGGGGTTGTATGTAGCTTTCTTT.

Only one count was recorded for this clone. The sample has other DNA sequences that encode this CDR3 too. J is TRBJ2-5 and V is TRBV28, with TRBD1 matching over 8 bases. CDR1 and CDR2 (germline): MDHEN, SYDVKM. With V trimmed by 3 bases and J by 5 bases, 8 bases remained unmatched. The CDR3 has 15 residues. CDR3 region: CASSFNSRGRETQYF. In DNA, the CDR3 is TGTGCCAGCAGTTTCAATTCCAGGGGGCGCGAGACCCAGTACTTC.

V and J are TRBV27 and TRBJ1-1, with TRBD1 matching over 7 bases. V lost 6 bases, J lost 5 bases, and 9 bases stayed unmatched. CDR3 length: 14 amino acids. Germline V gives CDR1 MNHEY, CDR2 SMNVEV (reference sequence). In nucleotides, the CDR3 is TGTGCCAGCAGGGACAGGTGGGGGGGTACTGAAGCTTTCTTT. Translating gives CASRDRWGGTEAFF.

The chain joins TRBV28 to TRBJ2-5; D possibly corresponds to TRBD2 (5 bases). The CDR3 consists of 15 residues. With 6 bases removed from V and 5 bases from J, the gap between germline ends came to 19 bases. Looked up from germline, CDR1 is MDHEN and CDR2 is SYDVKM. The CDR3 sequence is CASRPRRGSSETQYF. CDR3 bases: TGTGCCAGCAGACCCCGTCGCGGATCTAGCGAGACCCAGTACTTC.

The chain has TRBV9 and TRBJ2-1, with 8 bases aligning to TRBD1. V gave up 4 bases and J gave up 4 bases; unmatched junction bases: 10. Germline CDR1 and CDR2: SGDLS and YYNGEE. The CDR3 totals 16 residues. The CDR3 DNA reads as TGTGCCAGCAGCCAGGGGGCGAGCACGCAATACAATGAGCAGTTCTTC. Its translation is CASSQGASTQYNEQFF.

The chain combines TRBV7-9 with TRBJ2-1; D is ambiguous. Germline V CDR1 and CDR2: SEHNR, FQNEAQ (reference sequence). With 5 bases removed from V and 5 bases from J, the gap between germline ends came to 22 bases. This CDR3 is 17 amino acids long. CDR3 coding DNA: TGTGCCAGCAGCAAGACCATTACAGCCGAGACCAACAATGAGCAGTTCTTC. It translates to CASSKTITAETNNEQFF. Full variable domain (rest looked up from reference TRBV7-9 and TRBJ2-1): DTGVSQNPRHKITKRGQNVTFRCDPISEHNRLYWYRQTLGQGPEFLTYFQNEAQLEKSRLLSDRFSAERPKGSFSTLEIQRTEQGDSAMYLCASSKTITAETNNEQFFGPGTRLTVL.

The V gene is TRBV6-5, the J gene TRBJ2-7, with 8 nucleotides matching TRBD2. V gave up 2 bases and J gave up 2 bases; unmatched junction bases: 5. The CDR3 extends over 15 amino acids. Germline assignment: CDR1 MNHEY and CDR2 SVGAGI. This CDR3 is CASSYEAGGTYEQYF. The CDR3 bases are TGTGCCAGCAGTTACGAGGCGGGAGGAACCTACGAGCAGTACTTC.

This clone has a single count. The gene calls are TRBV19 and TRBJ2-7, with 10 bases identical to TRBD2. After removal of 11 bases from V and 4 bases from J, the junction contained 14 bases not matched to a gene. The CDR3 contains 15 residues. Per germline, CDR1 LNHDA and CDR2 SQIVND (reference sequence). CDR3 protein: CASQSGASGRYEQYF. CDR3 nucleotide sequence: TGTGCCTCCCAATCCGGGGCTAGCGGGAGATACGAGCAGTACTTC.

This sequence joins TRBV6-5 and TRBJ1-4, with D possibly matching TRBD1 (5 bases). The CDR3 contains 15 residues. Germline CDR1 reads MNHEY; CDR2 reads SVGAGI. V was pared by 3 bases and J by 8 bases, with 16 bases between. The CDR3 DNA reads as TGTGCCAGCAGTTATAACGGGGCGATAGGAGAAAAACTGTTTTTT. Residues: CASSYNGAIGEKLFF.

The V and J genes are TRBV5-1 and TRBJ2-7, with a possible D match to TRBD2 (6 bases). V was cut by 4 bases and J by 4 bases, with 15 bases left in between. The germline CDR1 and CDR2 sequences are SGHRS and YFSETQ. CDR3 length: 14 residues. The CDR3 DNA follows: TGCGCCAGCAGCCTCGCTAGCGCGTTTTACGAGCAGTACTTC. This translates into CASSLASAFYEQYF.

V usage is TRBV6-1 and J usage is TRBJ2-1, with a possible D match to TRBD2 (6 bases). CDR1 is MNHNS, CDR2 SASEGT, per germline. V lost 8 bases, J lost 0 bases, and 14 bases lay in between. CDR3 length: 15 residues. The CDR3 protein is CASSWASASYNEQFF. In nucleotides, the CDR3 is TGTGCCAGCTCTTGGGCTAGCGCCTCCTACAATGAGCAGTTCTTC.

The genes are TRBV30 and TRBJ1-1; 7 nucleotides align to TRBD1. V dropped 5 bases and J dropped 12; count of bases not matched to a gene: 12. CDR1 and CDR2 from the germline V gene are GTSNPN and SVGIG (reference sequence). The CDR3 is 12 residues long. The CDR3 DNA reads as TGTGCCTGGGACCCGGGACAGAGGATAACTTTCTTT. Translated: CAWDPGQRITFF.

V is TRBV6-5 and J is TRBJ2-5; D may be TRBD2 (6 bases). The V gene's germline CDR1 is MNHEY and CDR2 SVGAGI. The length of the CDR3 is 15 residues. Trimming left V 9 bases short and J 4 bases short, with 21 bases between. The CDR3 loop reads CASKALGGESETQYF. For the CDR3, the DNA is TGTGCCAGTAAAGCCTTGGGGGGAGAATCAGAGACCCAGTACTTC.

DNA for the CDR3: TGTGCCAGCAGCGATAGCGGACTCTACAATGAGCAGTTCTTC. It specifies CASSDSGLYNEQFF. The gene calls are TRBV27 and TRBJ2-1; possibly TRBD2 for D (6 bases). This CDR3 has 14 residues. The germline gives CDR1 MNHEY, CDR2 SMNVEV (reference sequence). Trimming cost V 6 bases and J 3 bases, with 12 bases left between them.

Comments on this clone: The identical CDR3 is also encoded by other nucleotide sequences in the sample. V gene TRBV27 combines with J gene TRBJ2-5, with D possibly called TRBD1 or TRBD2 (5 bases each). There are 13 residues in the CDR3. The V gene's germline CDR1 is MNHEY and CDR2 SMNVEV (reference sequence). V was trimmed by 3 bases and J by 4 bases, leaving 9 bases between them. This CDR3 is CASSFSGGETQYF. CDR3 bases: TGTGCCAGCAGTTTCAGTGGGGGAGAGACCCAGTACTTC.